This T cell receptor beta chain is drawn from a study of cytomegalovirus exposure and HLA in healthy donors. Study results and caveats: Relative to equally common others, HLA-associated TCR beta chains showed greater clonal expansion in a later analysis. There were a few CMV-associated chains whose specificity for CMV antigens was confirmed in vitro.

Comments on this clone: Its antigen is still unknown.

V lost 2 bases and J 4 bases, leaving 6 bases between the germline ends. Germline V gene sequence: CDR1 SNHLY, CDR2 FYNNEI. The CDR3 is 13 amino acids. PCR employed 60 Vbeta and 13 Jbeta primers. Assay: immunoSEQ multiplex PCR; the TCRdb copy retains only in-frame clones and omits some. The table includes more than 50,000 clones, more than 70% detected once. The specimen sequenced was PBMCs. The J gene is TRBJ1-5, the V gene TRBV2; D might be TRBD1 (6 bases). This clonotype originated in a woman aged 35 to 49 in good health and CMV-seropositive. The chain's CDR3 is CASSERGNQPQHF. CDR3 DNA sequence: TGTGCCAGCAGTGAAAGGGGGAATCAGCCCCAGCATTTT.